The present entry profiles one T cell receptor (beta chain) with its context. Recruitment covered 25 or so US areas and drew participants whose ages spanned roughly 18 to 90 years. These data come from a study of blood T cell repertoires in COVID-19. Overall study: Acute and convalescent COVID-19 specimens originated in the United States, Italy and Spain. PBMCs, B-cell-depleted T cells, or T cells were the source of the cDNA or gDNA that made up the material.

CDR3 length equals 17 residues. The V segment lost 4 bases and the J segment 0 bases; nucleotides outside the gene matches: 7. Germline CDR1 KGHDR, CDR2 SFDVKD. In the authors' methods: Reference gene primer amplification gave estimated nucleated cell counts. Profiled with immunoSEQ multiplex PCR; TCRdb holds only in-frame clones, not every one. The V and J calls and clone size are taken from that table; D and trimming were inferred from the DNA. The sample consists of 250,000 to 350,000 clones, around 89% of them appearing once. The sequencing input was PBMCs or T cells enriched from blood (not recorded which). The clonotype was recovered from a woman in her late teens or twenties with acute COVID-19. This chain connects TRBV24-1 to TRBJ2-1; 8 positions agree with TRBD2. CDR3 sequence reads: CATSDPTSGSSYNEQFF. The DNA for the CDR3 is TGTGCCACCAGTGACCCCACTAGCGGTAGCTCCTACAATGAGCAGTTCTTC.